The present TCR beta chain was sequenced within a study of blood T cell repertoires in COVID-19. TCRdb's table, derived via immunoSEQ multiplex PCR, lists solely in-frame clones and lacks some. The table includes around 400,000 clones, around 92% detected once. Sequenced sample: peripheral blood. The TCR comes from a man aged 40-50 years with acute or convalescent COVID-19.

The CDR3 reads CASRGQAYYGYTF. For the CDR3, the DNA is TGTGCCAGCAGGGGACAGGCCTACTATGGCTACACCTTC. The chain carries TRBV6-5 and TRBJ1-2, with 8 bases identical to TRBD1. Losses at the gene ends were 6 bases for V and 3 bases for J; bases not matched to a gene: 3. Looked up from germline, CDR1 is MNHEY and CDR2 is SVGAGI. The CDR3 length is 13 residues.